This TCR beta chain was retrieved from a study of graft-versus-host responses after intestinal transplantation. General study findings and limits: The presence of high graft-versus-host to host-versus-graft clonal ratios in allografts characterized patients with graft-donor T cell macrochimerism. GvH clones were found in recipient marrow; some appeared first in ileum or blood.

Only in-frame clones appear in the TCRdb table, and some are missing; sequencing was by immunoSEQ multiplex PCR. This table holds approximately 63,000 clones, around 93% found once. The CDR3 contains 13 residues. Germline V gives CDR1 ENHRY, CDR2 SYGVKD. Regarding this clone: Its matching antigen is unknown. At one end the junction does not follow the germline gene, possibly because of a read error.

The receptor's source is a human donor who was the organ donor for an intestinal transplant. The V and J genes are TRBV10-3 and TRBJ1-1; possible D gene TRBD1, 5 bases. Here the sequenced sample was unstimulated CD4+ T cells sorted from spleen or lymph node cells, taken before transplant. The CDR3 sequence: CAIRGDVNSEAFF. The CDR3 nucleotides read TGTGCCATCAGGGGGGACGTGAACTCTGAAGCTTTCTTT.